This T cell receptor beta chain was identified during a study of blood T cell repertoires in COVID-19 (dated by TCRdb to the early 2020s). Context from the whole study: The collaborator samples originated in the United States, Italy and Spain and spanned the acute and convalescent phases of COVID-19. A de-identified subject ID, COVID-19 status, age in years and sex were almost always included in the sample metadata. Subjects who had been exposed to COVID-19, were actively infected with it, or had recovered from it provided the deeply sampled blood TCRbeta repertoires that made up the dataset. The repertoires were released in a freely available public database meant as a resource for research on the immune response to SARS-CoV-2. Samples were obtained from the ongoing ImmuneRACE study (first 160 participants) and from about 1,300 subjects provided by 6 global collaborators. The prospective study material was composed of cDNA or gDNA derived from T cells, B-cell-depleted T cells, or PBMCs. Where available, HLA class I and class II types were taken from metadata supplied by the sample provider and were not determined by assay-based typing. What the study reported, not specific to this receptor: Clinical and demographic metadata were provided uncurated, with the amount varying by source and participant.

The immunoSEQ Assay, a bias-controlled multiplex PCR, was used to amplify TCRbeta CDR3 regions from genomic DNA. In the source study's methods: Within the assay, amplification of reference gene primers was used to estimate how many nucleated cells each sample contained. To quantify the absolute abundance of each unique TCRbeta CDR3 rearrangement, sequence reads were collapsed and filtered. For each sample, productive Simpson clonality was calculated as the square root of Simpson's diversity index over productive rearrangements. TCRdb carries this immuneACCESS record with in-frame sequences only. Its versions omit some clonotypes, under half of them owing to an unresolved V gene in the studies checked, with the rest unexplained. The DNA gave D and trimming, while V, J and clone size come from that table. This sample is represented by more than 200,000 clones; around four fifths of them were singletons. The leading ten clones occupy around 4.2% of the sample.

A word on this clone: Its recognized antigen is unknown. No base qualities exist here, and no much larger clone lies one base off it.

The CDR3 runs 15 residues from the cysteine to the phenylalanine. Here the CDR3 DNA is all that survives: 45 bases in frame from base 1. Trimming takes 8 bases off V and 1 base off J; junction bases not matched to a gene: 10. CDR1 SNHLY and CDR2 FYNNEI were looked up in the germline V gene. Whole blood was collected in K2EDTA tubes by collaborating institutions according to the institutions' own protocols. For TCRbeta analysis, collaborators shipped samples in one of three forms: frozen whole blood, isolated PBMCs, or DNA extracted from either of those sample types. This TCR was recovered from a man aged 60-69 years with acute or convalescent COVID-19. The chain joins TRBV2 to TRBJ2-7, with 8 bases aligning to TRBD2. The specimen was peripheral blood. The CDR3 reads CASVPGGLGSYEQYF. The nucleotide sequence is TGTGCCAGCGTTCCTGGGGGACTAGGTTCCTACGAGCAGTACTTC. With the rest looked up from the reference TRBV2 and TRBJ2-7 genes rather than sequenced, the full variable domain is EPEVTQTPSHQVTQMGQEVILRCVPISNHLYFYWYRQILGQKVEFLVSFYNNEISEKSEIFDDQFSVERPDGSNFTLKIRSTKLEDSAMYFCASVPGGLGSYEQYFGPGTRLTVT.